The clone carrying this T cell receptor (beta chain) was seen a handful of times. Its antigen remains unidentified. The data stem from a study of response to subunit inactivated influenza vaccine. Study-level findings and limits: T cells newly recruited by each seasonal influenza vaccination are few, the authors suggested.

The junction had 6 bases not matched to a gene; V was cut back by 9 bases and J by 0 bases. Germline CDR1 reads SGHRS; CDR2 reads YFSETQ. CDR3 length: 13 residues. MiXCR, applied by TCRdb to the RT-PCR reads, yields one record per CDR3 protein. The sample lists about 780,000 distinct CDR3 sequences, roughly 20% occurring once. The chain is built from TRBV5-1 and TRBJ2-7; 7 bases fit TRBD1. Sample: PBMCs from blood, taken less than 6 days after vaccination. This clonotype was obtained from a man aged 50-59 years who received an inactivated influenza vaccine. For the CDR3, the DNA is TGCGCCACCACGTACAGGGGCTCCTACGAGCAGTACTTC. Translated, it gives CATTYRGSYEQYF.